The clone carrying this T cell receptor (beta chain) was seen a handful of times. This specimen comes from a study of CD8+ T cells in alopecia areata. Extracted RNA was reverse transcribed into cDNA, the sequencing template. Using immunoSEQ multiplex PCR, the repertoire was profiled, and TCRdb retains in-frame clones only, with some absent. The sample carries roughly 20,000 clones, around 67% recorded once. Once sorted, CD4+ cells from about 5 patients yielded CD25+CD127- cells. V was shortened by 10 bases and J by 10 bases, with 17 bases between the two germline ends. The CDR3 extends over 12 amino acids. Germline CDR1 is MNHEY and CDR2 is SVGAGI.

The genes are TRBV6-5 and TRBJ2-1, with D possibly being TRBD1 (5 bases). The sequenced sample was CD4+ Tregs sorted from blood. The sequence was obtained from a human donor with alopecia areata. The CDR3 bases are TGTGCCACCAGAAATCAGGGCGCCGAGCAGTTCTTC. Protein sequence: CATRNQGAEQFF.